A selection of T cell receptor beta chains follows, all from one sample in a study of T-cell memory formation after mild COVID-19. TCRdb redid the calling of the 5' RACE reads with MiXCR, one entry per CDR3 protein. The sample holds roughly 150,000 distinct CDR3 sequences, 10% to 15% seen once. The sequencing input was PBMCs or a T cell subset sorted from them (not recorded which). The origin of the receptors is a man aged 18 to 29 who had mild COVID-19 (a few samples of this study predate the infection). Cell type and time point are not known. Each CDR3 is given with its conserved first and last residue. The D gene is left open where the match is weak. Clone sizes are given selectively: once, few, many, or a class where the clone is expanded.

.,TRBJ1-5,many,TRBV25-1,TGTGCCAGCAGTGAATCTCCCGCGGTCCGCCAGCCCCAGCATTTT,CASSESPAVRQPQHF
.,TRBJ1-6,few,TRBV7-3,TGTGCCAGCAGCTTGACTGCACTCAATAATTCACCCCTCCACTTT,CASSLTALNNSPLHF
.,TRBJ2-5,.,TRBV10-3,TGTGCCATCAGAAACTCAGGGGAAGAGACCCAGTACTTC,CAIRNSGEETQYF
TRBD1,TRBJ1-5,few,TRBV28,TGTGCCAGCAGACAGGGGAACAATCAGCCCCAGCATTTT,CASRQGNNQPQHF
TRBD2,TRBJ2-1,.,TRBV6-5,TGTGCCAGCAGTTACTGGGCGGGGGGACCCTACAATGAGCAGTTCTTC,CASSYWAGGPYNEQFF
TRBD2,TRBJ2-5,.,TRBV10-1,TGCGCCAGCAGTGCATCGGGGGGTGGACAAGAGACCCAGTACTTC,CASSASGGGQETQYF
.,TRBJ2-3,few,TRBV29-1,TGCAGCGTCGCCAGGGGCGGTACGCAGTATTTT,CSVARGGTQYF
TRBD1,TRBJ2-2,few,TRBV28,TGTGCCAGCAGTAGGGGGCGGTGGCCCGGGGAGCTGTTTTTT,CASSRGRWPGELFF
.,TRBJ2-3,many,TRBV20-1,TGCAGTGCTGTAGAAGGGGCGAGCACAGATACGCAGTATTTT,CSAVEGASTDTQYF
.,TRBJ2-5,.,TRBV9,TGTGCCAGCAGCGTAGCTAAGGGGTTGGAGACCCAGTACTTC,CASSVAKGLETQYF
TRBD2,TRBJ2-5,many,TRBV7-2,TGCGCCAGCAGCTTGGGGCTAGCGGGGGGCCAAGAGACCCAGTACTTC,CASSLGLAGGQETQYF
TRBD1,TRBJ1-5,.,TRBV28,TGTGCCAGCAGAACAGGGGCAGGGCAGCCCCAGCATTTT,CASRTGAGQPQHF
TRBD2,TRBJ2-1,.,TRBV3-1,TGTGCCAGCAGCCTCGGGTGGGGGGGGAGGCTCGATGAGCAGTTCTTC,CASSLGWGGRLDEQFF
.,TRBJ2-2,many,TRBV11-2,TGTGCCAGCAGCTTAGACAGGAACACCGGGGAGCTGTTTTTT,CASSLDRNTGELFF
.,TRBJ2-1,many,TRBV7-9,TGTGCCAGCAGCTTAACGGAGTACAATGAGCAGTTCTTC,CASSLTEYNEQFF
TRBD1,TRBJ2-2,.,TRBV11-3,TGCGCGTCTTCGGGACAGGGGGCGGCCGGGGAGCTGTTTTTT,CASSGQGAAGELFF
TRBD2,TRBJ2-3,.,TRBV20-1,TGCAGTGGGGCCCCGGGGGGTACTAGCACAGATACGCAGTATTTT,CSGAPGGTSTDTQYF
.,TRBJ1-5,.,TRBV20-1,TGCAGTGCTAGACCCACCCGCCAGCCCCAGCATTTT,CSARPTRQPQHF
TRBD1,TRBJ1-4,few,TRBV2,TGTGCCAGCAGTGAGATCCAGGGACAGGGGACTGAAAAACTGTTTTTT,CASSEIQGQGTEKLFF
.,TRBJ2-5,many,TRBV12-3/TRBV12-4,TGTGCCAGCAGCCCAAGGGGGGCTCTCCAAGAGACCCAGTACTTC,CASSPRGALQETQYF
TRBD2,TRBJ2-5,many,TRBV7-6,TGTGCCAGCAGTGGGCGGGGGGTCACGGAGGGAGAGACCCAGTACTTC,CASSGRGVTEGETQYF
TRBD1,TRBJ2-1,few,TRBV27,TGTGCCAGCAGTTTGGGACAGATAAACAATGAGCAGTTCTTC,CASSLGQINNEQFF
.,TRBJ1-5,few,TRBV7-8,TGTGCCAGCAGCTTAGGGAGGGCCCGGAATCAGCCCCAGCATTTT,CASSLGRARNQPQHF
.,TRBJ2-2,few,TRBV7-8,TGTGCCAGCAGCTCAGACCTAAACACCGGGGAGCTGTTTTTT,CASSSDLNTGELFF